The entry below describes one TCR beta chain. The antigen is undetermined. This entry comes from a study of blood T cells in healthy people across ages. Whole-study findings and limits: Strong correlation linked observed beta diversity and percent naive T cells.

Together with a sample-barcoded 5' primer, a J-beta primer mix was included in a second PCR lasting roughly 6 to 12 cycles. Each CDR3 protein gets one entry after TCRdb re-called the 5' RACE reads with MiXCR. This table has under 800,000 distinct CDR3 sequences, 20% to 25% appearing once. Per germline, CDR1 SGHVS and CDR2 FQNEAQ. CDR3 length: 17 residues. Between the trimmed V and J ends, which lost 5 bases and 0 bases, there was a span of 17 bases. Each of the donors had 8 to 10 milliliters of peripheral blood drawn into EDTA-treated Vacutainer tubes. With each sample, at least 5 micrograms of total RNA were extracted.

The source of this sequence is a man between 65 and 79 years old in good health. The V call is TRBV7-8, the J call TRBJ2-1; D may be TRBD1 (7 bases). Sequenced material: blood. This chain's CDR3 is CASSPVPGDSSYNEQFF. The DNA of the CDR3 is TGTGCCAGCAGCCCAGTTCCGGGGGACAGCTCCTACAATGAGCAGTTCTTC.